Detailed here is one T cell receptor (beta chain). Its antigen has not been determined. One base away there is no much larger clone; base qualities are not given. This entry belongs to a study of beta chain features in type 1 diabetes (dated by TCRdb to the late 2010s). In terms of the full investigation: No differences in mean age, gender distribution, total cell number or subset yield were found between patients and healthy donors. Naive and central memory subsets were obtained from all 30 or so donors, but regulatory and stem cell-like memory subsets were isolated from only 8 patients and roughly eight healthy donors. Across all samples, 107,917,701 sorted cells were examined, and cell number per subset correlated strongly with RNA yield. The study compared TCRB repertoires of sorted circulating CD4+ T cell subsets between recently diagnosed type 1 diabetes patients and matched healthy donors. General study outcomes and caveats: HLA sub-analyses involved small numbers of individuals, so any influence of HLA type on TCRB rearrangement remained unresolved. A moderate but significant shortening of TCRB CDR3 length was observed in type 1 diabetes patients in all four CD4+ subsets. Because cDNA rather than genomic DNA was sequenced, highly expressing activated cells could have been over-represented, although no difference in activation and CD3 levels was found between groups. Shorter templates might be favored by PCR, yet because patient and control samples were amplified and corrected together, any such skew would affect both groups equally. At VDJ recombination sites, type 1 diabetes patients had fewer insertions and more deleted nucleotides, which implies abnormalities in thymic rearrangement. Naive, central memory and regulatory TCRB repertoires appeared to be more similar among patients than among healthy donors.

From each donor, a single peripheral blood sample of 100 to 150 mL on average was drawn into heparinised tubes. Naive, central memory, regulatory and stem cell-like memory CD4+ T cells were sorted on a BD FACSAria II using a panel including CD45RO, CCR7, CD25, CD127, CD95 and CD27. Purity was above 98% for every sorted population. PBMCs were isolated right away by Lymphoprep density gradient centrifugation and were stained directly, without culture. So that batch effects would be minimized, each experiment stained and sorted samples in pairs, pairing one healthy donor with one patient. All of the isolated RNA was reverse transcribed with the High Capacity cDNA Reverse Transcription Kit, so expressed TCRB transcripts were sequenced. Naive, central memory and regulatory T cell samples underwent deep immunoSEQ sequencing, averaging about 3.5 million total reads per sample. After sorted cells were lysed in RLT buffer, RNA was extracted with DNase-treated RNeasy Micro or Mini kits, with the choice depending on cell number. To prevent cross-contamination, each cell subset was processed individually, whereas patient and healthy donor samples were processed jointly. The immunoSEQ multiplex PCR was used to amplify TCRB sequences from cDNA, yielding 87-bp fragments that span the CDR3 region. Sequencing of the amplicons was done on the Illumina HiSeq platform. In the authors' own workflow: PCR bias was corrected computationally using synthetic template baselines, and reads within Hamming distance 2 were collapsed, with unmergeable singletons discarded. Reads were aligned against IMGT so that V, D and J genes, CDR3 length and insertions or deletions at six rearrangement sites could be assigned. Within each subset, clonotype counts were normalized to sorted cell number, after which true diversity and Gini coefficients were computed with the tcR R package. Repertoire sharing was quantified using the overlap coefficient calculated on TCRB nucleotide sequences. TCRdb retrieved this table from immuneACCESS and kept in-frame rearrangements only. Not all clones are present; in checked studies, unresolved V genes account for under half, and no reason is known for the remainder. The DNA was the basis for D and trimming; V, J and clone size are from that table. The sample table records some 150,000 clones; 9% to 10% of these occur just once. About 0.6% of the sample goes to the ten largest clones.

Trimming at the junction amounts to 10 bases on V and 0 bases on J, and the germline ends lie 9 bases apart. Spanning cysteine to phenylalanine, the CDR3 consists of 12 amino acids. The retained sequence is limited to the CDR3, 36 bases, with the frame set at the first base. As encoded in the germline V gene, CDR1 is MNHEY while CDR2 is SVGAGI. The sequence was collected from a woman between 40 and 55 years old in good health. The chain is assembled from TRBV6-5 and TRBJ1-1, and possibly TRBD1, on 5 matching bases. Sequencing was performed on central memory CD4+ T cells from blood. The nucleotides are TGTGCCATCGGACAAATGAACACTGAAGCTTTCTTT. Translated, it reads CAIGQMNTEAFF.